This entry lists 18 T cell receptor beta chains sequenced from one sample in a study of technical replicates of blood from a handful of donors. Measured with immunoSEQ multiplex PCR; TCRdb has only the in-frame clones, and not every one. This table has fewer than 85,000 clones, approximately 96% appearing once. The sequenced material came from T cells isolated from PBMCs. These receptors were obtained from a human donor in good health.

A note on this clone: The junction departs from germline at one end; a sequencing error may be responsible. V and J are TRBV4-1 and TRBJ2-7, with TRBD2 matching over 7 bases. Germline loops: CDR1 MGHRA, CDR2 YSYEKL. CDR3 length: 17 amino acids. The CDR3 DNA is TGCGCCAGCAGCCAAGATCTTGGGGGGGAGGACTCCGACGAGCAGTACTTC. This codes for CASSQDLGGEDSDEQYF.

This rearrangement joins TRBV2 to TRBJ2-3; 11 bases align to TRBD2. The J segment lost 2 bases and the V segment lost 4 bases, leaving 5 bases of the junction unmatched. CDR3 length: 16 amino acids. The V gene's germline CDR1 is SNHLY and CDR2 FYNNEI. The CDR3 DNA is TGTGCCAGCAGTGGGCGACTAGCGGGGATCACAGATACGCAGTATTTT. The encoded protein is CASSGRLAGITDTQYF. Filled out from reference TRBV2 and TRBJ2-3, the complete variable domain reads EPEVTQTPSHQVTQMGQEVILRCVPISNHLYFYWYRQILGQKVEFLVSFYNNEISEKSEIFDDQFSVERPDGSNFTLKIRSTKLEDSAMYFCASSGRLAGITDTQYFGPGTRLTVL.

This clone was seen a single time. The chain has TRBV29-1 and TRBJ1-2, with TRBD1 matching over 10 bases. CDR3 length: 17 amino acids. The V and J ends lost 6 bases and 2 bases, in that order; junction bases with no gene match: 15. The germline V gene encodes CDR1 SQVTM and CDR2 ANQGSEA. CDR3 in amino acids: CSVDAGTGANSNYGYTF. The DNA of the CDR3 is TGCAGCGTGGACGCCGGGACAGGGGCGAATTCGAACTATGGCTACACCTTC.

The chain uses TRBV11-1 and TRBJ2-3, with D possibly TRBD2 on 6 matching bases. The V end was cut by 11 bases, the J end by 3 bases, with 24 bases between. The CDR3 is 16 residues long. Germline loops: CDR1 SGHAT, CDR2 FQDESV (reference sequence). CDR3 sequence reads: CAVLRGSAEGTDTQYF. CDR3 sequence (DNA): TGTGCCGTCCTGCGAGGGAGTGCGGAGGGAACAGATACGCAGTATTTT.

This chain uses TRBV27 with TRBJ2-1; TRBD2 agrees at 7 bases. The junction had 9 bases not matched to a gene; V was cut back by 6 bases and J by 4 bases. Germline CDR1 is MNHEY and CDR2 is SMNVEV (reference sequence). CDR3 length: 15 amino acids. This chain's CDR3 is CASRSKREPYNEQFF. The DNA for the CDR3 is TGTGCCAGCAGATCGAAGCGGGAACCTTACAATGAGCAGTTCTTC.

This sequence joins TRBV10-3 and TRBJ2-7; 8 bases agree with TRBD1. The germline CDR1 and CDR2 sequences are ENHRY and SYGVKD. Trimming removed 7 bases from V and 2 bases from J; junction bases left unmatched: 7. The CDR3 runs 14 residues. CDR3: CAITKGQGTYEQYF. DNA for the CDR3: TGTGCCATCACAAAAGGACAGGGAACCTACGAGCAGTACTTC.

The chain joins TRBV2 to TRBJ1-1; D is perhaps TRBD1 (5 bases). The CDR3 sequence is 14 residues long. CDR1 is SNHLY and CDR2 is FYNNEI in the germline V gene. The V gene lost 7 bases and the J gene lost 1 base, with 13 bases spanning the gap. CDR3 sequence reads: CASISRGQNTEAFF. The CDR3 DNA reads TGTGCCAGCATCAGTCGAGGACAGAACACTGAAGCTTTCTTT. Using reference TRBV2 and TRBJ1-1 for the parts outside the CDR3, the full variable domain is EPEVTQTPSHQVTQMGQEVILRCVPISNHLYFYWYRQILGQKVEFLVSFYNNEISEKSEIFDDQFSVERPDGSNFTLKIRSTKLEDSAMYFCASISRGQNTEAFFGQGTRLTVV.

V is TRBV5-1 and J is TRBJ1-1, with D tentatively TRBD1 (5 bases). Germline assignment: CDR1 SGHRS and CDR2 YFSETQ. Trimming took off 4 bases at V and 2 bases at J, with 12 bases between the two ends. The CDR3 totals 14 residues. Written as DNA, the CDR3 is TGCGCCAGCAGCGTAGACAGCCGTAACACTGAAGCTTTCTTT. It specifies CASSVDSRNTEAFF.

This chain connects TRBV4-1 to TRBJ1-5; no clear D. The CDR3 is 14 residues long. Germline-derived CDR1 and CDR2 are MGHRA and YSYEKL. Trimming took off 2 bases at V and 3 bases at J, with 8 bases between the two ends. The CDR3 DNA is TGCGCCAGCAGCCAACGGAGGGACAATCAGCCCCAGCATTTT. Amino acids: CASSQRRDNQPQHF.

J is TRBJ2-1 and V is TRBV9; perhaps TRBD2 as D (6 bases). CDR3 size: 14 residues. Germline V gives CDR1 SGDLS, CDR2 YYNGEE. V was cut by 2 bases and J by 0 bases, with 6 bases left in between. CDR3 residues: CASSVGSSYNEQFF. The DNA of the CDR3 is TGTGCCAGCAGCGTCGGGAGCTCCTACAATGAGCAGTTCTTC.

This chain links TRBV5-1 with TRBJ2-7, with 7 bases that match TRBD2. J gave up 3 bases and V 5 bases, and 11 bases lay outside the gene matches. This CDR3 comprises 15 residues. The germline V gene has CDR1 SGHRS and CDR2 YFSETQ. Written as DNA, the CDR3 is TGCGCCAGCAGTCCGCAGGACGGGGGGTACTACGAGCAGTACTTC. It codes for CASSPQDGGYYEQYF.

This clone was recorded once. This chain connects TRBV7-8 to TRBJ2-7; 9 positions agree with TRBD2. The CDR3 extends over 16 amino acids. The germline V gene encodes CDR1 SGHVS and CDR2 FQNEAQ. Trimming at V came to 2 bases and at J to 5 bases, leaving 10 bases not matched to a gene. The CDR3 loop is CASSLPTGSGSHEQYF. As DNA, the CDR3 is TGTGCCAGCAGCTTACCAACAGGTAGCGGGAGCCACGAGCAGTACTTC.

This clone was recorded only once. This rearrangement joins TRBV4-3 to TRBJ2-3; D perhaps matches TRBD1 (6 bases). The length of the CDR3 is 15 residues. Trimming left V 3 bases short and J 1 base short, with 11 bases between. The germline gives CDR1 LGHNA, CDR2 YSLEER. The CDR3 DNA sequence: TGCGCCAGCAGCCAGGACAGTCACCGCACAGATACGCAGTATTTT. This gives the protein CASSQDSHRTDTQYF.

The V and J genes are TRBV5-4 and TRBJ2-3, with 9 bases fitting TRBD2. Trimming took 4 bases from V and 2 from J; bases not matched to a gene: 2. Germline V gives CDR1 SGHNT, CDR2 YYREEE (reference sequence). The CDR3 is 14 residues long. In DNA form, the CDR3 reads TGTGCCAGCAGCCCGGGACTAGCCACAGATACGCAGTATTTT. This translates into CASSPGLATDTQYF. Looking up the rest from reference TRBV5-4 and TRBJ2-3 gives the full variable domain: ETGVTQSPTHLIKTRGQQVTLRCSSQSGHNTVSWYQQALGQGPQFIFQYYREEENGRGNFPPRFSGLQFPNYSSELNVNALELDDSALYLCASSPGLATDTQYFGPGTRLTVL.

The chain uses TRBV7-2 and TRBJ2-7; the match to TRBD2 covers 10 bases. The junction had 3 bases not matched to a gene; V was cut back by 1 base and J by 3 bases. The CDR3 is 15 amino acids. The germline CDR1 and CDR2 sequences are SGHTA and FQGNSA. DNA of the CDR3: TGTGCCAGCAGCTTAGGGGCTAGCGGGAGCTACGAGCAGTACTTC. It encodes CASSLGASGSYEQYF.

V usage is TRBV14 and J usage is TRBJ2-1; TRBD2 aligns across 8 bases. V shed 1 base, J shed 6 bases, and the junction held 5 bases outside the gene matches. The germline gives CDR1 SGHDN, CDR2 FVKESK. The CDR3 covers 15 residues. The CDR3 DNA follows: TGTGCCAGCAGCCAAGTTTATAGCGGGATCAATGAGCAGTTCTTC. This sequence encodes CASSQVYSGINEQFF.

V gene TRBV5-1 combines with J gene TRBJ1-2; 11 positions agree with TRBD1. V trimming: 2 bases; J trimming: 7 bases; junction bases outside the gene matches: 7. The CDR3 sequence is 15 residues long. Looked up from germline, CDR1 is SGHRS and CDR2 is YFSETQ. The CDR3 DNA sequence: TGCGCCAGCAGCTTACGGACAGGGGGCGCATCTGGCTACACCTTC. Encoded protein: CASSLRTGGASGYTF.

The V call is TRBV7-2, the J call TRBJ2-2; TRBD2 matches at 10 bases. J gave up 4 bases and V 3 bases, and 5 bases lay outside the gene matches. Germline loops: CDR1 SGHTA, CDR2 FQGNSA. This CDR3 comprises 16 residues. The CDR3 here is CASSFPSGSLTGELFF. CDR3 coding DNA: TGTGCCAGCAGCTTCCCTAGCGGGAGCCTCACCGGGGAGCTGTTTTTT.